This record looks at one T cell receptor (beta chain) sequence and its context. Its antigen remains undetermined. No much larger clonotype is one base removed from it; base qualities were not supplied. V gives up 4 bases and J gives up 2 bases, and the segment between their germline ends measures 12 bases. From a lookup of the germline V gene, CDR1 and CDR2 are MDHEN and SYDVKM. Measured from the cysteine to the phenylalanine, the CDR3 is 15 residues long. Only the CDR3 DNA stays, 45 bases, in frame from base 1. This entry belongs to a study of blood T cell repertoires in COVID-19 (dated by TCRdb to the early 2020s). Regarding the complete study: Samples from collaborators originated in the United States, Italy and Spain and spanned both the acute and convalescent phases of COVID-19. The material from the prospective study consisted of cDNA or gDNA derived from T cells, B-cell-depleted T cells, or PBMCs. Subjects who had been exposed to COVID-19, were actively infected with it, or had recovered from it provided the deeply sampled blood TCRbeta repertoires that made up the dataset. The repertoires were made available in a free public database intended to serve as a resource for research on the immune response to SARS-CoV-2. The samples were drawn from two sources: the first 160 participants of the ongoing ImmuneRACE study, and 950 to 1,500 subjects contributed by 6 global collaborators. The sample metadata nearly always contained a de-identified subject ID, COVID-19 status, age in years and sex. HLA class I and class II types, where available, came from metadata supplied by the sample provider rather than from assay-based typing. Here is what the overall study found, with its caveats: How much clinical and demographic metadata was included differed by source and by participant, and the metadata was provided uncurated.

TCRbeta CDR3 regions were amplified from genomic DNA by means of the immunoSEQ Assay, a bias-controlled multiplex PCR. The study's own analysis went as follows. The number of nucleated cells in each sample was estimated from the amplification of reference gene primers within the assay. To quantify the absolute abundance of each unique TCRbeta CDR3 rearrangement, sequence reads were collapsed and filtered. For each sample, productive Simpson clonality was calculated as the square root of Simpson's diversity index across productive rearrangements. TCRdb provides this immuneACCESS table in a form limited to in-frame rearrangements. Some clones are lacking; in checked studies, under half of them reflect an unresolved V gene, and why the rest are absent is not known. For V, J and clone size, that table is used; D and trimming come from the DNA. The sample yields about 99,000 clones; 80% to 85% were counted once. The ten largest clones capture roughly 2.1% of the sample.

Each collaborating institution followed its own protocols to collect whole blood in K2EDTA tubes. For TCRbeta analysis, collaborator samples were shipped as frozen whole blood, as isolated PBMCs, or as DNA extracted from either sample type. The chain uses TRBV28 and TRBJ1-5; a tentative D match to TRBD1 spans 5 bases. The sample taken for sequencing was peripheral blood. The clonotype originates from a man between 65 and 85 years old with active or convalescent COVID-19. CDR3 loop: CASSWGGMGNQPQHF. The nucleotides read TGTGCCAGCAGTTGGGGGGGGATGGGCAATCAGCCCCAGCATTTT.